This entry lists 12 T cell receptor beta chains sequenced from one sample in a study of cytotoxic CD8 clonotypes in ibrutinib-treated CLL. TCRdb's table, derived via immunoSEQ multiplex PCR, lists solely in-frame clones and lacks some. Of about 160,000 clones listed, approximately 77% are singletons. Specimen: PBMCs, collected after 12 months of ibrutinib treatment. The source is a human donor with chronic lymphocytic leukemia.

V is TRBV7-3 and J is TRBJ2-2, with D possibly being TRBD2 (5 bases). In germline, CDR1 is SGHTA, CDR2 FQGTGA. CDR3 size: 14 residues. The V end was cut by 2 bases, the J end by 5 bases, with 9 bases between. The CDR3: CASSLGSGTGELFF. As DNA, the CDR3 is TGTGCCAGCAGCTTAGGGAGTGGTACCGGGGAGCTGTTTTTT.

This chain connects TRBV5-4 to TRBJ2-7; 13 bases line up with TRBD2. The CDR3 sequence is 15 residues long. Trimming cost V 4 bases and J 2 bases; bases outside gene matches: 3. In germline, CDR1 is SGHNT, CDR2 YYREEE (reference sequence). The CDR3 nucleotides are TGTGCCAGCAGCCCGGGACTAGCGGGGACCTACGAGCAGTACTTC. Its protein is CASSPGLAGTYEQYF.

This chain joins TRBV11-2 and TRBJ2-2; 9 positions agree with TRBD1. Per germline, CDR1 SGHAT and CDR2 FQNNGV. The CDR3 consists of 15 residues. V lost 5 bases, J lost 2 bases, and 3 bases stayed unmatched. CDR3 amino acids: CASSPGQGNTGELFF. CDR3 bases: TGTGCCAGCAGCCCGGGACAGGGCAACACCGGGGAGCTGTTTTTT.

The sample holds one count of this clone. The chain combines TRBV4-3 with TRBJ1-1; D remains ambiguous. The ends were cut back, 0 bases at V and 0 bases at J, with 2 bases in the middle. The CDR3 is made up of 13 amino acids. Germline V gene data show CDR1 as LGHNA and CDR2 as YSLEER. The CDR3 reads CASSQEVNTEAFF. The CDR3 DNA reads TGCGCCAGCAGCCAAGAAGTGAACACTGAAGCTTTCTTT.

The CDR3 loop is CASSATGTNQPQHF. CDR3 DNA sequence: TGTGCCAGCAGCGCGACAGGGACCAATCAGCCCCAGCATTTT. This sequence joins TRBV7-2 and TRBJ1-5; 7 bases align to TRBD1. The CDR3 extends over 14 amino acids. V shed 5 bases and J 3 bases; nucleotides not matched to a gene: 4. The germline V gene has CDR1 SGHTA and CDR2 FQGNSA.

Many counts were recorded for this clone. This rearrangement joins TRBV6-1 to TRBJ1-2; D not certain. Trimming shortened V by 3 bases and J by 5 bases, and 7 bases separated the two germline ends. The CDR3 runs to 12 residues. CDR1 MNHNS and CDR2 SASEGT come from the germline V gene. In DNA, the CDR3 is TGTGCCAGCAGTGAGGGGTTATATGGCTACACCTTC. It is translated as CASSEGLYGYTF.

CDR3 loop: CASSPTGGYYQPQHF. The CDR3 bases are TGTGCCAGCAGCCCCACCGGGGGGTATTATCAGCCCCAGCATTTT. The chain uses TRBV7-2 and TRBJ1-5, with D possibly TRBD1 on 5 matching bases. Germline loops: CDR1 SGHTA, CDR2 FQGNSA. V shed 5 bases and J shed 5 bases, with 16 bases lying between them. This CDR3 contains 15 residues.

The V call is TRBV27, the J call TRBJ1-6, with unresolved D. V was pared by 5 bases and J by 4 bases, with 12 bases between. Germline-derived CDR1 and CDR2 are MNHEY and SMNVEV (reference sequence). The CDR3 runs 15 residues. The CDR3 bases are TGTGCCAGCAGTCCTAGGGAGGGTTATAATTCACCCCTCCACTTT. Protein: CASSPREGYNSPLHF.

The chain couples TRBV4-1 to TRBJ2-3; D is uncertain. V was cut by 1 base and J by 6 bases, with 11 bases left in between. The CDR3 loop spans 14 amino acids. Per the germline V gene, CDR1 is MGHRA and CDR2 is YSYEKL. CDR3 protein: CASSQGLGTDTQYF. The CDR3 DNA follows: TGCGCCAGCAGCCAAGGGTTGGGAACGGATACGCAGTATTTT.

The chain combines TRBV9 with TRBJ2-7; a weak D match, TRBD2 (7 bases). V gave up 4 bases and J gave up 5 bases, with 16 bases separating them. The CDR3 sequence is 14 residues long. CDR1 and CDR2 from the germline V gene are SGDLS and YYNGEE. The CDR3 DNA reads TGTGCCAGCAGCCCCCGGTGGGGGGGCGACGAGCAGTACTTC. Residues: CASSPRWGGDEQYF.

The chain has TRBV5-6 and TRBJ1-5; weak D call: TRBD1 (5 bases). Germline assignment: CDR1 SGHDT and CDR2 YYEEEE. With 4 bases removed from V and 5 bases from J, the gap between germline ends came to 16 bases. The CDR3 has 15 residues. DNA of the CDR3: TGTGCCAGCAGCCCCCGTGGACAAAAAGATCAGCCCCAGCATTTT. Encoded protein: CASSPRGQKDQPQHF.

This clone appeared a few times. The V and J genes are TRBV28 and TRBJ1-2; 7 nucleotides line up with TRBD1. This CDR3 region has 13 residues. The germline gives CDR1 MDHEN, CDR2 SYDVKM. The V and J ends lost 5 bases and 4 bases, in that order; junction bases with no gene match: 4. CDR3 in amino acids: CASSGGQFYGYTF. CDR3 nucleotides: TGTGCCAGCAGTGGGGGACAGTTCTATGGCTACACCTTC.